The rows below give T cell receptor beta chains drawn from one sample of a study of blood T cell repertoires in COVID-19. Libraries were prepared by immunoSEQ multiplex PCR; TCRdb keeps only in-frame clonotypes and omits some of them. The sample contains under 120,000 clones, about 85% of which appear only once. Sequencing used peripheral blood. The receptors originated from a human donor in a cohort sampled during active COVID-19. Each CDR3 is given with its conserved first and last residue. A D gene is named only where the DNA matches it firmly. Not every row has a clone size; where given, it reads once, few, many or a size class.

CDR3aa: CASSSRLGGGGETQYF
CDR3nt: TGTGCCAGTAGTAGCCGACTCGGCGGGGGTGGGGAGACCCAGTACTTC
abundance: .
v_gene: TRBV19
d_gene: TRBD2
j_gene: TRBJ2-5

CDR3aa: CASCAGTGELFF
CDR3nt: TGTGCCAGCTGTGCGGGCACCGGGGAGCTGTTTTTT
abundance: .
v_gene: TRBV12-3/TRBV12-4
d_gene: .
j_gene: TRBJ2-2

CDR3aa: CASRVSQGSNTEAFF
CDR3nt: TGCGCCAGCAGGGTGTCACAGGGGTCGAACACTGAAGCTTTCTTT
abundance: few
v_gene: TRBV4-1
d_gene: TRBD1
j_gene: TRBJ1-1

CDR3aa: CASSLLGGSSTDTQYF
CDR3nt: TGTGCCAGCAGCTTACTCGGGGGGTCTAGCACAGATACGCAGTATTTT
abundance: .
v_gene: TRBV7-2
d_gene: TRBD2
j_gene: TRBJ2-3

CDR3aa: CASSLDRAPDTQYF
CDR3nt: TGTGCCAGCAGCCTTGACAGAGCCCCAGATACGCAGTATTTT
abundance: .
v_gene: TRBV7-3
d_gene: .
j_gene: TRBJ2-3

CDR3aa: CASSQGTGHTF
CDR3nt: TGTGCCAGTAGTCAAGGGACAGGCCACACCTTC
abundance: .
v_gene: TRBV19
d_gene: TRBD1
j_gene: TRBJ1-2

CDR3aa: CASSIAAGGYNEQFF
CDR3nt: TGTGCCAGTAGTATAGCAGCGGGAGGCTACAATGAGCAGTTCTTC
abundance: .
v_gene: TRBV19
d_gene: TRBD2
j_gene: TRBJ2-1

CDR3aa: CASSLGTGGSEETQYF
CDR3nt: TGCGCCAGCAGCTTGGGTACAGGGGGAAGTGAGGAGACCCAGTACTTC
abundance: .
v_gene: TRBV5-1
d_gene: TRBD1
j_gene: TRBJ2-5

CDR3aa: CASSRGGFDTGELFF
CDR3nt: TGCGCCAGCAGCCGGGGGGGATTCGACACCGGGGAGCTGTTTTTT
abundance: .
v_gene: TRBV5-1
d_gene: TRBD2
j_gene: TRBJ2-2

CDR3aa: CASSLGHTKGVYGYTF
CDR3nt: TGTGCCAGCAGCTTGGGCCACACAAAGGGGGTGTATGGCTACACCTTC
abundance: .
v_gene: TRBV5-5
d_gene: .
j_gene: TRBJ1-2

CDR3aa: CASSPRTGGGSGANVLTF
CDR3nt: TGTGCCAGCTCACCAAGGACAGGGGGAGGCTCTGGGGCCAACGTCCTGACTTTC
abundance: .
v_gene: TRBV18
d_gene: TRBD1
j_gene: TRBJ2-6

CDR3aa: CASSQEEVLAGGETQYF
CDR3nt: TGCGCCAGCAGCCAAGAAGAGGTCCTAGCGGGGGGAGAGACCCAGTACTTC
abundance: .
v_gene: TRBV4-1
d_gene: TRBD2
j_gene: TRBJ2-5

CDR3aa: CAWRGLTGGINEQYF
CDR3nt: TGTGCCTGGAGGGGGTTGACAGGGGGTATCAACGAGCAGTACTTC
abundance: .
v_gene: TRBV30
d_gene: TRBD1
j_gene: TRBJ2-7

CDR3aa: CASSVASGRLYNEQFF
CDR3nt: TGTGCCAGCAGCGTAGCGTCAGGGCGACTCTACAATGAGCAGTTCTTC
abundance: once
v_gene: TRBV9
d_gene: .
j_gene: TRBJ2-1

CDR3aa: CASTSGTGELFF
CDR3nt: TGTGCCAGCACATCGGGGACCGGGGAGCTGTTTTTT
abundance: .
v_gene: TRBV12-3/TRBV12-4
d_gene: .
j_gene: TRBJ2-2

CDR3aa: CASSQDRGQGITDTQYF
CDR3nt: TGCGCCAGCAGCCAAGATAGGGGACAGGGAATAACAGATACGCAGTATTTT
abundance: .
v_gene: TRBV4-1
d_gene: TRBD1
j_gene: TRBJ2-3

CDR3aa: CASSQDLTDTQYF
CDR3nt: TGCGCCAGCAGCCAAGATCTAACAGATACGCAGTATTTT
abundance: .
v_gene: TRBV4-1
d_gene: .
j_gene: TRBJ2-3

CDR3aa: CASSQSGRSYEQYF
CDR3nt: TGCGCCAGCAGTCAAAGCGGGAGATCCTACGAGCAGTACTTC
abundance: .
v_gene: TRBV23-1
d_gene: TRBD2
j_gene: TRBJ2-7

CDR3aa: CASSLLGQSNEKLFF
CDR3nt: TGTGCCAGCAGCTTACTTGGACAATCAAATGAAAAACTGTTTTTT
abundance: .
v_gene: TRBV27
d_gene: .
j_gene: TRBJ1-4

CDR3aa: CASNRGLNSPLHF
CDR3nt: TGTGCCAGCAACAGGGGGCTTAATTCACCCCTCCACTTT
abundance: few
v_gene: TRBV6-6
d_gene: TRBD1
j_gene: TRBJ1-6

CDR3aa: CAISVYTGGAFNEQFF
CDR3nt: TGTGCCATCAGTGTCTATACAGGGGGCGCGTTCAATGAGCAGTTCTTC
abundance: .
v_gene: TRBV10-3
d_gene: TRBD1
j_gene: TRBJ2-1

CDR3aa: CASSVDRGNYGYTF
CDR3nt: TGTGCCAGCAGCGTAGATAGGGGAAACTATGGCTACACCTTC
abundance: .
v_gene: TRBV9
d_gene: .
j_gene: TRBJ1-2

CDR3aa: CASSPPGLAGENEQFF
CDR3nt: TGTGCCAGCAGCCCCCCCGGTCTAGCGGGGGAGAATGAGCAGTTCTTC
abundance: .
v_gene: TRBV11-2
d_gene: TRBD2
j_gene: TRBJ2-1

CDR3aa: CASSEGVKASGRMGAEQFF
CDR3nt: TGCGCCAGCAGTGAAGGGGTTAAGGCTAGCGGGAGGATGGGGGCTGAGCAGTTCTTC
abundance: once
v_gene: TRBV10-1
d_gene: TRBD2
j_gene: TRBJ2-1

CDR3aa: CASGTGRGTEAFF
CDR3nt: TGTGCCAGCGGGACAGGGCGGGGAACTGAAGCTTTCTTT
abundance: .
v_gene: TRBV9
d_gene: TRBD1
j_gene: TRBJ1-1

CDR3aa: CASSFPLGGAETQYF
CDR3nt: TGTGCCAGCAGCTTCCCCCTGGGGGGGGCGGAGACCCAGTACTTC
abundance: .
v_gene: TRBV7-9
d_gene: .
j_gene: TRBJ2-5

CDR3aa: CASSLEDRVRYTF
CDR3nt: TGCGCCAGCAGCTTGGAGGACAGGGTGAGGTACACCTTC
abundance: .
v_gene: TRBV5-1
d_gene: TRBD1
j_gene: TRBJ1-2

CDR3aa: CASSLANRVGELFF
CDR3nt: TGTGCCAGCAGCTTAGCGAACAGGGTCGGGGAGCTGTTTTTT
abundance: .
v_gene: TRBV7-8
d_gene: .
j_gene: TRBJ2-2

CDR3aa: CASSKTAGGPNTEAFF
CDR3nt: TGTGCCAGCAGCAAAACGGCAGGGGGCCCGAACACTGAAGCTTTCTTT
abundance: few
v_gene: TRBV21-1
d_gene: .
j_gene: TRBJ1-1

CDR3aa: CASSLVDRGSDGYTF
CDR3nt: TGTGCCAGCAGCTTGGTTGACAGGGGTTCCGATGGCTACACCTTC
abundance: .
v_gene: TRBV5-6
d_gene: TRBD1
j_gene: TRBJ1-2

CDR3aa: CATSPPLEGSEQFF
CDR3nt: TGTGCCACCAGCCCCCCTCTGGAAGGGAGTGAGCAGTTCTTC
abundance: .
v_gene: TRBV15
d_gene: .
j_gene: TRBJ2-1

CDR3aa: CASSPLTGGFASGANVLTF
CDR3nt: TGTGCCAGCAGTCCGTTGACAGGGGGCTTTGCTTCTGGGGCCAACGTCCTGACTTTC
abundance: .
v_gene: TRBV27
d_gene: TRBD1
j_gene: TRBJ2-6

CDR3aa: CSVILHSGQWQGNYGYTF
CDR3nt: TGCAGCGTTATTCTCCACTCTGGACAATGGCAGGGGAACTATGGCTACACCTTC
abundance: once
v_gene: TRBV29-1
d_gene: .
j_gene: TRBJ1-2

CDR3aa: CSVATVLGTEAFF
CDR3nt: TGCAGCGTTGCGACAGTCCTAGGCACTGAAGCTTTCTTT
abundance: .
v_gene: TRBV29-1
d_gene: .
j_gene: TRBJ1-1

CDR3aa: CASRGERSKGYTF
CDR3nt: TGTGCCAGCAGAGGGGAACGATCTAAGGGCTACACCTTC
abundance: .
v_gene: TRBV6-5
d_gene: .
j_gene: TRBJ1-2

CDR3aa: CASSLSGGYTF
CDR3nt: TGTGCCAGCAGCCTAAGCGGGGGCTACACCTTC
abundance: once
v_gene: TRBV12-3/TRBV12-4
d_gene: .
j_gene: TRBJ1-2

CDR3aa: CASGRERNTEAFF
CDR3nt: TGTGCCAGCGGCCGGGAGAGGAACACTGAAGCTTTCTTT
abundance: .
v_gene: TRBV3-1/TRBV3-2
d_gene: .
j_gene: TRBJ1-1

CDR3aa: CASSQAGEKLFF
CDR3nt: TGCGCCAGCAGCCAAGCGGGAGAAAAACTGTTTTTT
abundance: .
v_gene: TRBV4-1
d_gene: .
j_gene: TRBJ1-4

CDR3aa: CASSWTSGSITDTQYF
CDR3nt: TGTGCCAGTAGCTGGACTAGCGGGAGCATCACAGATACGCAGTATTTT
abundance: .
v_gene: TRBV19
d_gene: TRBD2
j_gene: TRBJ2-3

CDR3aa: CASSLGAWGGTGELFF
CDR3nt: TGTGCCAGCAGCCTGGGAGCCTGGGGGGGCACCGGGGAGCTGTTTTTT
abundance: .
v_gene: TRBV3-1/TRBV3-2
d_gene: TRBD2
j_gene: TRBJ2-2

CDR3aa: CASSLSEAGVRETQYF
CDR3nt: TGTGCCAGCAGTTTATCAGAAGCGGGAGTCAGAGAGACCCAGTACTTC
abundance: .
v_gene: TRBV28
d_gene: TRBD2
j_gene: TRBJ2-5

CDR3aa: CASSVGQAGETQYF
CDR3nt: TGTGCCAGCAGCGTCGGACAGGCGGGAGAGACCCAGTACTTC
abundance: many
v_gene: TRBV9
d_gene: TRBD1
j_gene: TRBJ2-5

CDR3aa: CATSDSGLGDTEAFF
CDR3nt: TGTGCCACCAGTGATTCAGGGCTTGGGGACACTGAAGCTTTCTTT
abundance: .
v_gene: TRBV24-1
d_gene: .
j_gene: TRBJ1-1

CDR3aa: CASSAEYEQYF
CDR3nt: TGTGCCAGCTCAGCTGAGTACGAGCAGTACTTC
abundance: .
v_gene: TRBV18
d_gene: .
j_gene: TRBJ2-7

CDR3aa: CASSPYGQDAEAFF
CDR3nt: TGTGCCAGCAGCCCCTACGGACAGGATGCTGAAGCTTTCTTT
abundance: .
v_gene: TRBV3-1/TRBV3-2
d_gene: TRBD1
j_gene: TRBJ1-1

CDR3aa: CASSLGQLVETQYF
CDR3nt: TGTGCCAGCAGTCTTGGACAGCTTGTTGAGACCCAGTACTTC
abundance: .
v_gene: TRBV27
d_gene: .
j_gene: TRBJ2-5